This TCR beta chain was captured by sequencing in a study of blood T cells in healthy people across ages. Whole-study results and caveats: More naive CD4+ cells and higher diversity marked long-lived donors relative to aged donors. Estimates of total diversity, which came from one million sequenced T cells, were considered to be underestimates.

About this clonotype: Its antigen is not known.

Germline CDR1 is MNHEY and CDR2 is SVGAGI. The CDR3 is 15 amino acids. Trimming removed 6 bases at V and 0 bases at J, with 14 bases between. It was with a sample-barcoded 5' primer and a J-beta primer mix that a second PCR of roughly 7 to 12 cycles was run. A single record per CDR3 protein comes from TCRdb applying MiXCR to the 5' RACE reads. The data contain about 930,000 distinct CDR3 sequences, 29% of them seen just once; the ten biggest clones take up roughly 10%. These sequences were also reported in another study, on T cells of mothers and their children. As that study records: Persistent microchimeric T cell clones were not found at ~100 per million sensitivity.

V usage is TRBV6-5 and J usage is TRBJ1-2, with D possibly matching TRBD1 (5 bases). This TCR was sampled from a woman aged 40 to 50 in good health. Sequenced: blood. The CDR3 loop reads CASSPPRGTNYGYTF. CDR3 in DNA: TGTGCCAGCAGCCCTCCCCGGGGGACTAACTATGGCTACACCTTC.